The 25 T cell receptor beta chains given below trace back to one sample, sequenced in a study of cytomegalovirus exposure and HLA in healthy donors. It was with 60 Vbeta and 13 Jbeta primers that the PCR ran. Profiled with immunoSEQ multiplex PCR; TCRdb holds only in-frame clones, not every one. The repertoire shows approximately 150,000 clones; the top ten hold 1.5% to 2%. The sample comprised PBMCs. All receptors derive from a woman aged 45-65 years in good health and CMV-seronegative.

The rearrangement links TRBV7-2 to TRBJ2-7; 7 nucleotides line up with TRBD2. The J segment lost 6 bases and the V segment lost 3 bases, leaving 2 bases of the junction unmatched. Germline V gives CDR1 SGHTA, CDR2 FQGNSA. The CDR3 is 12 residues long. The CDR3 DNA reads TGTGCCAGCAGCTTCCGGGAGGCCGAGCAGTACTTC. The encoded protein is CASSFREAEQYF.

The CDR3 spells CATYSGTGSGRSYNEQFF. DNA for the CDR3: TGTGCCACTTATTCCGGGACAGGGTCGGGTCGGAGCTACAATGAGCAGTTCTTC. This sequence joins TRBV19 and TRBJ2-1; 9 bases fit TRBD1. Germline trimming cut 10 bases from V and 3 bases from J; bases unmatched to any gene: 19. Germline assignment: CDR1 LNHDA and CDR2 SQIVND (reference sequence). The CDR3 totals 18 residues.

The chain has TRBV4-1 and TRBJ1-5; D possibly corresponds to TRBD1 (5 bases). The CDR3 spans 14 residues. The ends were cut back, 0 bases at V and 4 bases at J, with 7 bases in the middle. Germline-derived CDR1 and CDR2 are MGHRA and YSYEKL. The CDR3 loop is CASSQDGGNQPQHF. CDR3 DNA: TGCGCCAGCAGCCAAGATGGGGGGAATCAGCCCCAGCATTTT.

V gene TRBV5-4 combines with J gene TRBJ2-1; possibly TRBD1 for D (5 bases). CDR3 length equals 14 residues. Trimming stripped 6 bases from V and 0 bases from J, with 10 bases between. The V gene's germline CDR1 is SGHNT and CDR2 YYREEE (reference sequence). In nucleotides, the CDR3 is TGTGCCAGCATGGCAGGGAACTCCTACAATGAGCAGTTCTTC. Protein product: CASMAGNSYNEQFF.

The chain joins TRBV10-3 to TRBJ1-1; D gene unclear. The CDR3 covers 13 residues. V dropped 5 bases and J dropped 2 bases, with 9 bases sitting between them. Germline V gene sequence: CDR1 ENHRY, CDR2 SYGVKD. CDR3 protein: CAISRTGNTEAFF. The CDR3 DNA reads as TGTGCCATCAGTAGGACGGGAAACACTGAAGCTTTCTTT.

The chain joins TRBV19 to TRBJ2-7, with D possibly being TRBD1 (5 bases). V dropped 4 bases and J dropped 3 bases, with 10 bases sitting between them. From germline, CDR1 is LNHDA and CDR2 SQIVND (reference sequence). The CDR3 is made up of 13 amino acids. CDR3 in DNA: TGTGCCAGTAGTAGCGGACACATCTACGAGCAGTACTTC. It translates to CASSSGHIYEQYF.

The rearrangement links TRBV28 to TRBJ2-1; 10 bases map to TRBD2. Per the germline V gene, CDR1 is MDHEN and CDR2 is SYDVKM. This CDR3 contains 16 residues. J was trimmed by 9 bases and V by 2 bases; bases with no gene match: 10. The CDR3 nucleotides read TGTGCCAGCAGTTTAAGGGTTAGCGGGAGGCACATTGAGCAGTTCTTC. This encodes CASSLRVSGRHIEQFF.

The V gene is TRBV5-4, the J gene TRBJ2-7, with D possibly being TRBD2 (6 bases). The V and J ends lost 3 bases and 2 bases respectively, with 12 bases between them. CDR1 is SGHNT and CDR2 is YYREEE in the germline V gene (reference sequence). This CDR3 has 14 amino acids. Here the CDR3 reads CASSWWTTPYEQYF. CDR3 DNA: TGTGCCAGCAGCTGGTGGACTACCCCCTACGAGCAGTACTTC.

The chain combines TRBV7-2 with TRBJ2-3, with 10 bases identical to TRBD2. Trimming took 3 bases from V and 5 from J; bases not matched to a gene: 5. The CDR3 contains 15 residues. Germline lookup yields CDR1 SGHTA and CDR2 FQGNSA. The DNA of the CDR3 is TGTGCCAGCAGCTTCATGAGCGGGAGGGGAGATACGCAGTATTTT. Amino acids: CASSFMSGRGDTQYF.

This CDR3 is CASSFWDSPQETQYF. CDR3 nucleotide sequence: TGTGCCAGCAGCTTTTGGGACTCCCCCCAAGAGACCCAGTACTTC. The chain couples TRBV11-2 to TRBJ2-5, with D maybe TRBD2 (6 bases). Per the germline V gene, CDR1 is SGHAT and CDR2 is FQNNGV. Trimming removed 3 bases at V and 1 base at J, with 12 bases between. The CDR3 runs 15 residues. Drawing the rest from reference TRBV11-2 and TRBJ2-5, the complete variable domain is EAGVAQSPRYKIIEKRQSVAFWCNPISGHATLYWYQQILGQGPKLLIQFQNNGVVDDSQLPKDRFSAERLKGVDSTLKIQPAKLEDSAVYLCASSFWDSPQETQYFGPGTRLLVL.

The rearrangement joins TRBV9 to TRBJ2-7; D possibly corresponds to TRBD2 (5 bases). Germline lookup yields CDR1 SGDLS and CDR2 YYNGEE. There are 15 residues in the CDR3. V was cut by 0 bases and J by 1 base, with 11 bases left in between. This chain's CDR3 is CASSVAAGESYEQYF. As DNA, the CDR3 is TGTGCCAGCAGCGTAGCTGCTGGGGAGTCCTACGAGCAGTACTTC.

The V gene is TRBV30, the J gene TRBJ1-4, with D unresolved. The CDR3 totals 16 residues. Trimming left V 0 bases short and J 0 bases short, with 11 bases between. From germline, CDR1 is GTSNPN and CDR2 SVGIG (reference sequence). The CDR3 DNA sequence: TGTGCCTGGAGTGTCGGGGTATTCGCAACTAATGAAAAACTGTTTTTT. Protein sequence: CAWSVGVFATNEKLFF.

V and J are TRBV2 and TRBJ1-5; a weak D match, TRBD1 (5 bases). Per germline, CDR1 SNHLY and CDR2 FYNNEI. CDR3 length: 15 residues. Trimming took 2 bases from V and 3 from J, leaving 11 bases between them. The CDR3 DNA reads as TGTGCCAGCAGTGAACGGAGGGGTATCAATCAGCCCCAGCATTTT. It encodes CASSERRGINQPQHF.

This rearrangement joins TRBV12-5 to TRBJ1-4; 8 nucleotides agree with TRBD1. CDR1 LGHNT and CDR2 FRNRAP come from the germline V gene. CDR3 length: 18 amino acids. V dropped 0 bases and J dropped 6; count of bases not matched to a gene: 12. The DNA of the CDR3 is TGTGCTAGTGGTTTGGTAATTGGAGGACAGGGAGGGGATGAAAAACTGTTTTTT. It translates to CASGLVIGGQGGDEKLFF.

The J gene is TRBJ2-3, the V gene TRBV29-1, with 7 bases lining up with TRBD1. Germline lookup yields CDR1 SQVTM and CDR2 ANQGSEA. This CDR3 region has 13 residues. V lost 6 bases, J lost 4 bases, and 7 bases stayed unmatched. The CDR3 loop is CSVHRGRADTQYF. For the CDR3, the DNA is TGCAGCGTCCATAGGGGGCGGGCAGATACGCAGTATTTT.

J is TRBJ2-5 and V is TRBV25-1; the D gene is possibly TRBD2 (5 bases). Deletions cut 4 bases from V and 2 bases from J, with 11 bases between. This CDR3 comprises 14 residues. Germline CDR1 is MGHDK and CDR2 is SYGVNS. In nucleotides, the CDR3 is TGTGCCAGCAGTGTACCGGGATTTCAAGAGACCCAGTACTTC. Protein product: CASSVPGFQETQYF.

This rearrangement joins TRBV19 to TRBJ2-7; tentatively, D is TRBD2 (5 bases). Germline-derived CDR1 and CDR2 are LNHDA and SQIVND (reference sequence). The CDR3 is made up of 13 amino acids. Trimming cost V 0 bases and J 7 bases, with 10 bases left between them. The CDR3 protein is CASSIDPGLEQYF. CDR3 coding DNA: TGTGCCAGTAGTATAGATCCGGGGTTGGAGCAGTACTTC.

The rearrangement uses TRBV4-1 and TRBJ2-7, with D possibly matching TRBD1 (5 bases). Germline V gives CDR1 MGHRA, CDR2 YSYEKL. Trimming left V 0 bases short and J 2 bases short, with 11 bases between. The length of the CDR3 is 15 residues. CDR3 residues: CASSQDGQGTYEQYF. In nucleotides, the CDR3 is TGCGCCAGCAGCCAAGATGGGCAGGGTACCTACGAGCAGTACTTC.

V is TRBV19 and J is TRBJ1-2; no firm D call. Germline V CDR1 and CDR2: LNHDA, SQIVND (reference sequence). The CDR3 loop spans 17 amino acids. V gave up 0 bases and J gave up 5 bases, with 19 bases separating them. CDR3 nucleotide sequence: TGTGCCAGTAGTATAGATCCAGCCCGTCCTTCGGGATATGGCTACACCTTC. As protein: CASSIDPARPSGYGYTF.

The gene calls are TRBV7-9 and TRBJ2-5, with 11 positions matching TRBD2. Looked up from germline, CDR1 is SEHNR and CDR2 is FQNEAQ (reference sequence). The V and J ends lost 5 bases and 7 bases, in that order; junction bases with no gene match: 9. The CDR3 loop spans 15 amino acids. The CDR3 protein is CASSEASGGRRTQYF. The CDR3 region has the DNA TGTGCCAGCAGCGAGGCTAGCGGGGGGAGACGGACCCAGTACTTC.

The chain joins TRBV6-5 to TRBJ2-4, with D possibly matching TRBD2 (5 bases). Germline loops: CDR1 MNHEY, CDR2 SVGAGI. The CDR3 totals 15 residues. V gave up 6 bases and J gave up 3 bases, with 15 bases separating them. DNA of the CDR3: TGTGCCAGCAGGGGAAGGGCGGCGGGCAAAAACATTCAGTACTTC. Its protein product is CASRGRAAGKNIQYF.

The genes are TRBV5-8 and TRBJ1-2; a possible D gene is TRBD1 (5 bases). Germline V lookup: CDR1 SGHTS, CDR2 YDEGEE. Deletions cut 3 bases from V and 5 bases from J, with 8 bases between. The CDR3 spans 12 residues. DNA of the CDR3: TGTGCCAGCAGCTCGACAGTGTATGGCTACACCTTC. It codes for CASSSTVYGYTF.

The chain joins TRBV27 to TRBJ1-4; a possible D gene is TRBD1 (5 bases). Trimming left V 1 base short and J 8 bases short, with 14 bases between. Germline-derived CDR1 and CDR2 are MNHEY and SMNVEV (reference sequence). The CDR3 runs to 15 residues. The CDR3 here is CASSLYSGVGEKLFF. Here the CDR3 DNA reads TGTGCCAGCAGTTTATATTCGGGGGTAGGGGAAAAACTGTTTTTT.

The CDR3 reads CASSTPGQGENTEAFF. The DNA for the CDR3 is TGTGCCAGTAGTACCCCGGGACAGGGTGAGAACACTGAAGCTTTCTTT. V and J are TRBV19 and TRBJ1-1; 9 positions agree with TRBD1. The CDR3 contains 16 residues. J was trimmed by 1 base and V by 4 bases; bases with no gene match: 7. Germline CDR1 LNHDA, CDR2 SQIVND (reference sequence). The whole variable domain, remainder taken from reference TRBV19 and TRBJ1-1, is DGGITQSPKYLFRKEGQNVTLSCEQNLNHDAMYWYRQDPGQGLRLIYYSQIVNDFQKGDIAEGYSVSREKKESFPLTVTSAQKNPTAFYLCASSTPGQGENTEAFFGQGTRLTVV.

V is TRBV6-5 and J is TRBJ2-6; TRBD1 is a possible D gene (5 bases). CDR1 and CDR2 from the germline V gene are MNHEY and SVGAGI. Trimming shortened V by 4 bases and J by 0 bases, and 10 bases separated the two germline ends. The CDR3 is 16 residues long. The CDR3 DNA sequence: TGTGCCAGCAGTTCCGGACATAGCTCTGGGGCCAACGTCCTGACTTTC. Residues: CASSSGHSSGANVLTF.